The clone carrying this T cell receptor beta chain was observed many times. Antigen unknown. In the library, individual cDNA molecules carried attached unique molecular identifiers. In TCRdb, the 5' RACE reads were re-called with MiXCR into one record per CDR3 protein. The sample shows 55,000 to 75,000 distinct CDR3 sequences, 9% to 15% of them seen only once. Germline loops: CDR1 DFQATT, CDR2 SNEGSKA (reference sequence). This CDR3 is built from 15 residues. The V end lost 0 bases, the J end lost 6 bases, and 18 bases lay between the germline ends. This sample was included in a study of early T cells in non-severe SARS-CoV-2 infection. Study conclusions and caveats: Using VDJdb, the matching emphasized anti-spike CD8 responses while missing private and CD4 specificities.

The chain links TRBV20-1 to TRBJ2-7, with D hard to call. This receptor was taken from an adult who was a healthcare worker with PCR-confirmed SARS-CoV-2 infection or an uninfected control (not recorded which). The sequenced sample consisted of whole blood. The CDR3 here is CSARDYQKSHREQYF. In DNA form, the CDR3 reads TGCAGTGCTAGAGATTATCAGAAGTCCCATCGCGAGCAGTACTTC.